The 23 T cell receptor beta chains below all came from one sample that was sequenced in a study of control samples from healthy donors and cancer patients. Clones were read by immunoSEQ multiplex PCR, and TCRdb kept only the in-frame ones, dropping some. The profile shows about 230,000 clones, approximately 80% of them singletons. Source material: PBMCs. The receptors shown here come from a woman between 55 and 75 years old with lung cancer.

The CDR3 sequence is CASSQGPSGRTGELFF. DNA for the CDR3: TGTGCCAGCAGCCAAGGTCCTAGCGGGAGAACCGGGGAGCTGTTTTTT. This chain joins TRBV3-1 (or the pseudogene TRBV3-2) and TRBJ2-2, with 10 positions matching TRBD2. The germline gives CDR1 LGHDT, CDR2 YNNKEL (reference sequence). This CDR3 region has 16 residues. J lost 5 bases, V lost 1 base, and 4 bases had no gene match.

V usage is TRBV5-1 and J usage is TRBJ2-1, with 8 positions matching TRBD2. With 5 bases clipped from V and 4 bases from J, the junction kept 8 bases outside the gene matches. Germline CDR1 SGHRS, CDR2 YFSETQ. CDR3 length: 15 amino acids. The CDR3 DNA sequence: TGCGCCAGCAGTAGGGTAGCGGGGCAATACAATGAGCAGTTCTTC. This codes for CASSRVAGQYNEQFF.

J is TRBJ2-1 and V is TRBV30; 15 nucleotides line up with TRBD2. V shed 8 bases, J shed 7 bases, and the junction held 6 bases outside the gene matches. The CDR3 has 14 amino acids. CDR1 is GTSNPN, CDR2 SVGIG, per germline (reference sequence). This CDR3 reads CARSGLAGGNEQFF. The CDR3 DNA sequence: TGTGCCCGTTCAGGACTAGCGGGGGGGAATGAGCAGTTCTTC.

Written as DNA, the CDR3 is TGTGCCAGCAGCTCGACTCCGACAGGCCGGCAGCCCCAGCATTTT. It is translated as CASSSTPTGRQPQHF. The J gene is TRBJ1-5, the V gene TRBV7-2; D may be TRBD1 (6 bases). V was pared by 4 bases and J by 7 bases, with 17 bases between. CDR1 SGHTA and CDR2 FQGNSA come from the germline V gene. The length of the CDR3 is 15 residues.

V usage is TRBV5-4 and J usage is TRBJ2-7; D perhaps matches TRBD2 (6 bases). V lost 5 bases to trimming and J lost 2 bases, with 14 bases between them. Germline V gene data show CDR1 as SGHNT and CDR2 as YYREEE (reference sequence). CDR3 size: 14 residues. The CDR3 is CASSSAGTTYEQYF. The CDR3 coding sequence is TGTGCCAGCAGTTCGGCGGGGACCACCTACGAGCAGTACTTC. The complete variable domain, with remaining parts taken from reference TRBV5-4 and TRBJ2-7, reads ETGVTQSPTHLIKTRGQQVTLRCSSQSGHNTVSWYQQALGQGPQFIFQYYREEENGRGNFPPRFSGLQFPNYSSELNVNALELDDSALYLCASSSAGTTYEQYFGPGTRLTVT.

The V call is TRBV3-1 (or the pseudogene TRBV3-2), the J call TRBJ1-2, with D perhaps TRBD1 (6 bases). The CDR3 length is 15 residues. Germline V gene lookup returns CDR1 LGHDT and CDR2 YNNKEL (reference sequence). Trimming took off 5 bases at V and 2 bases at J, with 15 bases between the two ends. CDR3 nucleotides: TGTGCCAGCAGCTCCCTCATAGGGGGGAACTATGGCTACACCTTC. It translates to CASSSLIGGNYGYTF.

The chain carries TRBV27 and TRBJ1-2, with TRBD1 identical over 8 bases. Germline CDR1 reads MNHEY; CDR2 reads SMNVEV (reference sequence). CDR3 length: 14 amino acids. The trim removed 5 bases at V and 4 bases at J, leaving 6 bases unmatched. CDR3 coding DNA: TGTGCCAGCAGTCCAAACGACAGGGGCTATGGCTACACCTTC. This gives the protein CASSPNDRGYGYTF.

There are a few counts of this clone. This rearrangement joins TRBV10-3 to TRBJ2-5; D remains unclear. The CDR3 is 14 residues long. V shed 0 bases and J shed 4 bases, with 9 bases lying between them. Germline CDR1 reads ENHRY; CDR2 reads SYGVKD. The CDR3 here is CAISESGRIETQYF. The CDR3 coding sequence is TGTGCCATCAGTGAGTCGGGCCGTATAGAGACCCAGTACTTC.

The rearrangement joins TRBV3-1 (or the pseudogene TRBV3-2) to TRBJ2-5; TRBD1 is a possible D gene (6 bases). Trimming shortened V by 4 bases and J by 2 bases, and 8 bases separated the two germline ends. The CDR3 spans 13 residues. The V gene's germline CDR1 is LGHDT and CDR2 YNNKEL (reference sequence). The CDR3 nucleotides read TGTGCCAGCAGCCGAGGGGGACAAGAGACCCAGTACTTC. As protein: CASSRGGQETQYF.

The gene calls are TRBV7-9 and TRBJ2-2, with D tentatively TRBD1 (6 bases). CDR3 length: 14 residues. The germline V gene has CDR1 SEHNR and CDR2 FQNEAQ (reference sequence). The ends were cut back, 4 bases at V and 5 bases at J, with 11 bases in the middle. CDR3 sequence reads: CASSSDSQTGELFF. The CDR3 DNA reads as TGTGCCAGCAGCTCGGACAGTCAGACCGGGGAGCTGTTTTTT.

The chain links TRBV5-6 to TRBJ2-3; D perhaps matches TRBD2 (5 bases). Deletions cut 0 bases from V and 6 bases from J, with 11 bases between. The CDR3 totals 14 residues. The germline gives CDR1 SGHDT, CDR2 YYEEEE. CDR3 residues: CASSLGGHTDTQYF. The DNA of the CDR3 is TGTGCCAGCAGCTTGGGCGGGCATACCGATACGCAGTATTTT.

The chain combines TRBV7-3 with TRBJ2-5; 7 nucleotides line up with TRBD1. The V and J ends lost 3 bases and 5 bases, in that order; junction bases with no gene match: 3. Germline assignment: CDR1 SGHTA and CDR2 FQGTGA. The CDR3 loop spans 13 amino acids. CDR3 sequence: CASSFDREETQYF. DNA for the CDR3: TGTGCCAGCAGCTTCGACAGGGAGGAGACCCAGTACTTC.

The table lists this clone with a few counts. This chain links TRBV5-1 with TRBJ2-2; weak D call: TRBD1 (6 bases). The CDR3 is 15 amino acids. Looked up from germline, CDR1 is SGHRS and CDR2 is YFSETQ. V dropped 0 bases and J dropped 1 base, with 7 bases sitting between them. CDR3 in amino acids: CASSLVQGNTGELFF. CDR3 coding DNA: TGCGCCAGCAGCTTGGTACAGGGGAACACCGGGGAGCTGTTTTTT.

The chain couples TRBV27 to TRBJ2-7; D unclear. This CDR3 spans 15 amino acids. V was clipped by 2 bases and J by 2 bases, with 13 bases between them. Germline values: CDR1 MNHEY, CDR2 SMNVEV (reference sequence). The CDR3 loop is CASSLNLAQTYEQYF. The CDR3 bases are TGTGCCAGCAGTTTAAATCTGGCCCAGACCTACGAGCAGTACTTC.

The chain recombines TRBV15 with TRBJ2-3, with D unclear. Germline V gene sequence: CDR1 LNHNV, CDR2 YYDKDF (reference sequence). CDR3 size: 17 residues. The V end was cut by 5 bases, the J end by 1 base, with 19 bases between. CDR3 sequence: CATSGIFETMGTDTQYF. The CDR3, as DNA: TGTGCCACCAGCGGAATATTCGAGACAATGGGCACAGATACGCAGTATTTT.

The rearrangement joins TRBV6-6 to TRBJ1-6; D call uncertain. Trimming took 7 bases from V and 0 from J, leaving 10 bases between them. The germline V gene encodes CDR1 MNHNY and CDR2 SVGAGI (reference sequence). This CDR3 is 15 amino acids long. In DNA, the CDR3 is TGTGCCAGCACCCTGGAAAGCTCCTATAATTCACCCCTCCACTTT. Translated: CASTLESSYNSPLHF.

V usage is TRBV10-3 and J usage is TRBJ2-2, with D unresolved. CDR1 and CDR2 (germline): ENHRY, SYGVKD. CDR3 length equals 15 residues. V gave up 5 bases and J gave up 2 bases, with 12 bases separating them. CDR3 sequence reads: CAISRENSNTGELFF. CDR3 DNA sequence: TGTGCCATCAGTCGCGAGAATTCAAACACCGGGGAGCTGTTTTTT.

The chain links TRBV28 to TRBJ2-3; D is perhaps TRBD1 (5 bases). Trimming took 4 bases from V and 3 from J, leaving 14 bases between them. The CDR3 contains 15 residues. Germline loops: CDR1 MDHEN, CDR2 SYDVKM. CDR3 amino acids: CASSSKGLGTDTQYF. DNA of the CDR3: TGTGCCAGCAGTTCTAAGGGGTTAGGGACAGATACGCAGTATTTT.

The chain carries TRBV6-5 and TRBJ2-1; D possibly uses TRBD1 or TRBD2 (6 bases each). The V gene lost 5 bases and the J gene lost 5 bases, with 13 bases spanning the gap. The CDR3 length is 14 residues. CDR1 is MNHEY, CDR2 SVGAGI, per germline. The CDR3 is CASSRRGLNNEQFF. The DNA for the CDR3 is TGTGCCAGCAGTAGGAGGGGGTTAAACAATGAGCAGTTCTTC.

V usage is TRBV9 and J usage is TRBJ1-5; D gene ambiguous. The CDR3 has 13 amino acids. Trimming cost V 0 bases and J 6 bases, with 7 bases left between them. CDR1 and CDR2 (germline): SGDLS, YYNGEE. CDR3 loop: CASSVGEGQPQHF. Here the CDR3 DNA reads TGTGCCAGCAGCGTAGGGGAGGGTCAGCCCCAGCATTTT.

This clone occurred many times. The CDR3 region has the DNA TGTGCCACCAGCCCAAATATGAACACTGAAGCTTTCTTT. As protein: CATSPNMNTEAFF. This chain links TRBV15 with TRBJ1-1; no reliable D call. The CDR3 extends over 13 amino acids. Looked up from germline, CDR1 is LNHNV and CDR2 is YYDKDF (reference sequence). Trimming took 5 bases from V and 0 from J, leaving 7 bases between them.

Note on this clone: Other DNA sequences in this sample translate to the same CDR3. The gene calls are TRBV24-1 and TRBJ2-2, with D unresolved. The germline V gene has CDR1 KGHDR and CDR2 SFDVKD. V was shortened by 3 bases and J by 4 bases, with 5 bases between the two germline ends. The CDR3 is 13 amino acids. CDR3 bases: TGTGCCACCAGTGATCCTCCCACCGGGGAGCTGTTTTTT. Protein sequence: CATSDPPTGELFF.

The genes are TRBV18 and TRBJ2-2, with D possibly TRBD1 on 7 matching bases. The CDR3 covers 16 residues. V lost 4 bases and J lost 6, with 18 bases in between. Germline assignment: CDR1 KGHSH and CDR2 LQKENI. In DNA form, the CDR3 reads TGTGCCAGCTCACTTCAGGGGGGAATTCCTGCCGGGGAGCTGTTTTTT. It is translated as CASSLQGGIPAGELFF.